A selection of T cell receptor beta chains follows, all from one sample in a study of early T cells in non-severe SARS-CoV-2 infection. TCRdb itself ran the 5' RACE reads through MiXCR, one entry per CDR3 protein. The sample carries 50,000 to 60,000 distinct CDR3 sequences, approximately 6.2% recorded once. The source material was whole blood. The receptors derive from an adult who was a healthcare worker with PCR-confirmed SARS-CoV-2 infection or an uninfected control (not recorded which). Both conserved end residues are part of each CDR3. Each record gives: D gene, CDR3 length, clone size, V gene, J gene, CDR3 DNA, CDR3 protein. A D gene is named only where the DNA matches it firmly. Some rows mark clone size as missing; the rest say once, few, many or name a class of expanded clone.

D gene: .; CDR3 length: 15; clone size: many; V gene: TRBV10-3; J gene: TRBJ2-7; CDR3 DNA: TGTGCCATCAGTGAGTCGATGGCGGACTGGTACGAGCAGTACTTC; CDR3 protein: CAISESMADWYEQYF
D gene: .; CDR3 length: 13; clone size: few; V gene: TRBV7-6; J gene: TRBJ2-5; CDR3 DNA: TGTGCCAGCAGCTTAGTGGTCGGAGGGACCCAGTACTTC; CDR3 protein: CASSLVVGGTQYF
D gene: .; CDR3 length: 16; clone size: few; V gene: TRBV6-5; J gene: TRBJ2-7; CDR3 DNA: TGTGCCAGCAGTTATCAGGCAGGACAGAATCACTACGAGCAGTACTTC; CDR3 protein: CASSYQAGQNHYEQYF
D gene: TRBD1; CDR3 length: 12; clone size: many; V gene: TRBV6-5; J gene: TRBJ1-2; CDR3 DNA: TGTGCCAGCGCGGGACAGGGGGCAGGCTACACCTTC; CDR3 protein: CASAGQGAGYTF
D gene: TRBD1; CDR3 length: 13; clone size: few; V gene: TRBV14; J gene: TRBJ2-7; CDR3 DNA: TGTGCCAGCAGCCATCAGGGGGCCTACGAGCAGTACTTC; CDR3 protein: CASSHQGAYEQYF
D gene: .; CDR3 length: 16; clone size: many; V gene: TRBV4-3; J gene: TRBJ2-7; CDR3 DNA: TGCGCCAGCAGCCAAGATGCGACAGAGAGCTCCTACGAGCAGTACTTC; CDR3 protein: CASSQDATESSYEQYF
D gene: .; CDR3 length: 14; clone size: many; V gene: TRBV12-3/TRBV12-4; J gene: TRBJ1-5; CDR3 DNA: TGTGCCAGCAGTTTAGGACGTAACAGCCAGCCCCAGCATTTT; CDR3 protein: CASSLGRNSQPQHF
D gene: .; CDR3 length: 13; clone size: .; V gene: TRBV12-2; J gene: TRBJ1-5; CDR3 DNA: TGTGCAAGTCGCTTAAATGGAGGCCAGCCCCAGCATTTT; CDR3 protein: CASRLNGGQPQHF
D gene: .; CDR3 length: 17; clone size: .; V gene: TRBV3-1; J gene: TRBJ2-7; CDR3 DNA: TGTGCCAGCAGCCAAATAACCCGGGACGGACGCTCCTACGAGCAGTACTTC; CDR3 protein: CASSQITRDGRSYEQYF
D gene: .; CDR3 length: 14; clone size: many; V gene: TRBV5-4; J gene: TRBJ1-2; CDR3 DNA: TGTGCCAGCACCCTAGGTGGGGCATGGGATGGCTACACCTTC; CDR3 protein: CASTLGGAWDGYTF
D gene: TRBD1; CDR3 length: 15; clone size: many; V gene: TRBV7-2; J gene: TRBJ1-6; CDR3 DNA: TGTGCCAGCAGCTTAGAGGCAGGGGGCGGTTCACCCCTCCACTTT; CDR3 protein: CASSLEAGGGSPLHF
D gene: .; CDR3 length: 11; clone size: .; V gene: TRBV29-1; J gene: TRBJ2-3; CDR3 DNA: TGCAGCGTTGGGGCCACAGATACGCAGTATTTT; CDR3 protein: CSVGATDTQYF
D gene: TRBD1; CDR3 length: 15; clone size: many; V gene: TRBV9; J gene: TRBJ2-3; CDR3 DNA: TGTGCCAGCAGCGCCCAGTCTGGGACAGGAGGGATCCCAGCTTTT; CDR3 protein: CASSAQSGTGGIPAF
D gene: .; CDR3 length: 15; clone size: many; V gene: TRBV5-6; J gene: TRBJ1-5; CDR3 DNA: TGTGCCAGCAGCTCGGGGAGATTGGGCAATCAGCCCCAGCATTTT; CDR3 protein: CASSSGRLGNQPQHF
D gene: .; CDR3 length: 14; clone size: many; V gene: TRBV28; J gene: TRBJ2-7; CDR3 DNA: TGTGCCAGCAGGGGCGGGACACCAACCTACGAGCAGTACTTC; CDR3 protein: CASRGGTPTYEQYF
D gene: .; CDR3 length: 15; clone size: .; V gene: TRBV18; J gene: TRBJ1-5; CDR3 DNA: TGTGCCAGCTCATACACAGGAGATAGCAATCAGCCCCAGCATTTT; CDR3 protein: CASSYTGDSNQPQHF
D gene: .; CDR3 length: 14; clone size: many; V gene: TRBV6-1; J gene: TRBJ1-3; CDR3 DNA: TGTGCCAGCAGTGTCGGGACGAGTGGAAACACCATATATTTT; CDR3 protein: CASSVGTSGNTIYF
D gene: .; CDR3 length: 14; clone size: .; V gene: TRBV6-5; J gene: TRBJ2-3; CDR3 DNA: TGTGCCAGCAGCTGGGGACGCCGCACAGATACGCAGTATTTT; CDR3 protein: CASSWGRRTDTQYF
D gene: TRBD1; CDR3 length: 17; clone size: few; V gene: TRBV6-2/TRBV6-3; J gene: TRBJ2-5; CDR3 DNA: TGTGCCAGCAGTTACACCACCCCGGGAAGGGGGCGAGAGACCCAGTACTTC; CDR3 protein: CASSYTTPGRGRETQYF
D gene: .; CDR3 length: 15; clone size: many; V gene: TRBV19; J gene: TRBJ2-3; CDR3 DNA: TGTGCCAGCCGGAACATGGTAACCAGACCAGATACGCAGTATTTT; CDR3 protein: CASRNMVTRPDTQYF
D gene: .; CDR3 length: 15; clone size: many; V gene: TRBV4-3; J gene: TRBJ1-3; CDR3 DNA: TGCGCCAGCAGCCAAGATTTGGGCTCTGGAAACACCATATATTTT; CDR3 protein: CASSQDLGSGNTIYF
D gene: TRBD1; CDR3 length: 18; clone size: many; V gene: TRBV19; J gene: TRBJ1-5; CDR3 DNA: TGTGCCAGTAGTCAAGCCCCCGGGACAGGTGGCTCCAATCAGCCCCAGCATTTT; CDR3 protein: CASSQAPGTGGSNQPQHF
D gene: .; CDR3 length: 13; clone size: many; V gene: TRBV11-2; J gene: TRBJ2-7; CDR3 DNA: TGTGCCAGCAGCCCAACATTAAACTACGAGCAGTACTTC; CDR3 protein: CASSPTLNYEQYF
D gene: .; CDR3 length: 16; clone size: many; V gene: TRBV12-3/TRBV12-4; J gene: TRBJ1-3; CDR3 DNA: TGTGCCAGCAGTTCCCAGGGCCTTCGCGCTGGAGACACCATATATTTT; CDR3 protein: CASSSQGLRAGDTIYF
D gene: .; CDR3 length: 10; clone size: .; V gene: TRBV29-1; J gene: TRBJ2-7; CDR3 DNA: TGCAGCGTCCGCGACTACGAGCAGTACTTC; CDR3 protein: CSVRDYEQYF
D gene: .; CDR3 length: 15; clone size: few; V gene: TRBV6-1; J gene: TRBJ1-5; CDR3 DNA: TGTGCCAGCAGTACCTCCAGGGGAAGCAATCAGCCCCAGCATTTT; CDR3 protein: CASSTSRGSNQPQHF
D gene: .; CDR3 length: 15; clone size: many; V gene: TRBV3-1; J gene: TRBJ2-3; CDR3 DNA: TGTGCCAGCAGCCAACGTGGTTCGGCAGCATCCCCCCAGTATTTT; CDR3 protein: CASSQRGSAASPQYF
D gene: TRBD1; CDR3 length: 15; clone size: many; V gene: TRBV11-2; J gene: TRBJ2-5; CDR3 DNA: TGTGCCAGCAGCTTAGTAGGGGGCGAAGTCGAGACCCAGTACTTC; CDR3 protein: CASSLVGGEVETQYF
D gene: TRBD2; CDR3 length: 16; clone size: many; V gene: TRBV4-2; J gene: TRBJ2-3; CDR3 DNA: TGTGCCAGCAGCCAAGAAACTAGCGGGGGGGCAGATACGCAGTATTTT; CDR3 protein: CASSQETSGGADTQYF
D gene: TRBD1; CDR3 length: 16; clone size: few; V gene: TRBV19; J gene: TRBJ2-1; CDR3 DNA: TGTGCCAGTAGGGGGGACAGGGTCCGAACCTACAATGAGCAGTTCTTC; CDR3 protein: CASRGDRVRTYNEQFF
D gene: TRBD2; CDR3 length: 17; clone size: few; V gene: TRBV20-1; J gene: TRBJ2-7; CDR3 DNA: TGCAGTGCTAGAGGTGCCCACAGGCGCGGGGGATCCTACGAGCAGTACTTC; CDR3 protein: CSARGAHRRGGSYEQYF
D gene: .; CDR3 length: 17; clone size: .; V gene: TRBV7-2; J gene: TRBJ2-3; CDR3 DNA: TGTGCCAGCAGCTTAGTGATTGGAGGGTCGGGTACAGATACGCAGTATTTT; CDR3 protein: CASSLVIGGSGTDTQYF
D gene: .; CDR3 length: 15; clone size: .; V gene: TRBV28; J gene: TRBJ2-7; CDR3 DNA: TGTGCCAGCAGTTTAAGCGGTAGTCCAAACTACGAGCAGTACTTC; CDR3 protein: CASSLSGSPNYEQYF
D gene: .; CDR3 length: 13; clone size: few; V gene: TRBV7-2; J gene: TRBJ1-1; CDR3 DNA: TGTGCCAGCAGCTTAGACCCAGGGAATGAAGCTTTCTTT; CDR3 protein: CASSLDPGNEAFF
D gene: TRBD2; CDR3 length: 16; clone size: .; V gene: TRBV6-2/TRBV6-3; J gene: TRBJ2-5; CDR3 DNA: TGTGCCAGCAGTTATCCTCGCGGGGGGGCCTCGGAGACCCAGTACTTC; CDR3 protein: CASSYPRGGASETQYF
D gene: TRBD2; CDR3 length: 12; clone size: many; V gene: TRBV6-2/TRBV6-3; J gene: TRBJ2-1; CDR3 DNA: TGTGCCAGCAGGAGGGAGGGGAATGAGCAGTTCTTC; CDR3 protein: CASRREGNEQFF
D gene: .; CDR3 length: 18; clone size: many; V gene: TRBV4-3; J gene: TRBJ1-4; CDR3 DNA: TGCGCCAGCAGCCAAGATTGGAGTTCGGCAGCGAGGGGAGAAAAACTGTTTTTT; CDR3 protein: CASSQDWSSAARGEKLFF
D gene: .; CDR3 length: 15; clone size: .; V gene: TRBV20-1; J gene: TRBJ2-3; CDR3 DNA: TGCAGTGCTAGCCCTCCCCGGGGGTACACAGATACGCAGTATTTT; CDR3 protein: CSASPPRGYTDTQYF
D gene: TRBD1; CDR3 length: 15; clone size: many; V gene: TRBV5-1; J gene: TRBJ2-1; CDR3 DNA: TGCGCCAGCAGCTTGGACAGGGGGCCGGGGAATGAGCAGTTCTTC; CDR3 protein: CASSLDRGPGNEQFF
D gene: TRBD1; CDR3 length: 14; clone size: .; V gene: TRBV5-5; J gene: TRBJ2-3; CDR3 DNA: TGTGCCAGCAGCTTGGCTCGACAGGGAGATACGCAGTATTTT; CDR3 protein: CASSLARQGDTQYF
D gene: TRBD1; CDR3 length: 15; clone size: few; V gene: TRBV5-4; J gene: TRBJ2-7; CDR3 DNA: TGTGCCAGCAGCTCCCGGGACAGGGCTTTGGACGAGCAGTACTTC; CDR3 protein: CASSSRDRALDEQYF
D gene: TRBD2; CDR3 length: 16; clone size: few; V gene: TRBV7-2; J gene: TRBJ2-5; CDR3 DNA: TGTGCCAGCAGCTCCACTAGCGGGGGGGCCGGAGAGACCCAGTACTTC; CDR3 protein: CASSSTSGGAGETQYF
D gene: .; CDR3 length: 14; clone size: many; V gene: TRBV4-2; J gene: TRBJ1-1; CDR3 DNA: TGTGCCAGCAGCCAAGGGGCCTACCTCCCTGAAGCTTTCTTT; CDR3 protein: CASSQGAYLPEAFF
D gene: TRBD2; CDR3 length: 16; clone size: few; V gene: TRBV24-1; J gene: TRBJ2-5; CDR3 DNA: TGTGCCACCAGTGATGCGGCTAGCGGGGGACAAGAGACCCAGTACTTC; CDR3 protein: CATSDAASGGQETQYF
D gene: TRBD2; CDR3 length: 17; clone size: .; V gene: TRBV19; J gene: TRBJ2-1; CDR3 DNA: TGTGCCAGTAGTAGATATGGGCGGGGGAGCTCCTACAATGAGCAGTTCTTC; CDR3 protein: CASSRYGRGSSYNEQFF
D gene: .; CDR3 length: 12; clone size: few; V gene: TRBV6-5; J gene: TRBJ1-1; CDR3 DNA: TGTGCCAGCAGTGATATCGACAGGGAAGCTTTCTTT; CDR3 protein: CASSDIDREAFF
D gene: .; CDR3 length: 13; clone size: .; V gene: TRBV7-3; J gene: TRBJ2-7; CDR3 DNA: TGTGCCAGCAGCTTAACTCTTCGGGACGAGCAGTACTTC; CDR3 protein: CASSLTLRDEQYF
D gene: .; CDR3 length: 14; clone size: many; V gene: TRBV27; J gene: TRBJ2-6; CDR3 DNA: TGTGCCAGCAGTTGGGCCTCTGGGGCCAACGTCCTGACTTTC; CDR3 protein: CASSWASGANVLTF
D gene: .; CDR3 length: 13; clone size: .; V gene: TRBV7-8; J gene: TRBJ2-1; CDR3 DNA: TGTGCCAGCAGCTTCGACAGTTACCATGAGCAGTTCTTC; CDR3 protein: CASSFDSYHEQFF
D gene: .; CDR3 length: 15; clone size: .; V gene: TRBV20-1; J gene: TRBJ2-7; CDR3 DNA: TGCAGTGCTAGAGATTCCCAGGACAACTCCTACGAGCAGTACTTC; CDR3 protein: CSARDSQDNSYEQYF
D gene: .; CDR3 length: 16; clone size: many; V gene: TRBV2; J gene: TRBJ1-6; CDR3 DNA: TGTGCCAGCAGTGTAATTGCGGCGAGAAGTAATTCACCCCTCCACTTT; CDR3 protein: CASSVIAARSNSPLHF
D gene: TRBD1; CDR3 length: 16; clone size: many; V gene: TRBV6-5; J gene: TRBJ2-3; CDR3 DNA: TGTGCCAGCAGCCTCAGACAGGGGCTCCGCACAGATACGCAGTATTTT; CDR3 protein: CASSLRQGLRTDTQYF
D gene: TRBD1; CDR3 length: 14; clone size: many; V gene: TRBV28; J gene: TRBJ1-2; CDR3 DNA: TGTGCCTCTCTAGGGGGACAGTTTAACTATGGCTACACCTTC; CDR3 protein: CASLGGQFNYGYTF